This entry lists 6 T cell receptor beta chains sequenced from one sample in a study of shared clonotypes between healthy human individuals. Assay: immunoSEQ multiplex PCR; the TCRdb copy retains only in-frame clones and omits some. The sample lists 950,000 to 1,200,000 clones; 70% to 85% were seen once. Sequenced input: memory CD4+ T cells from PBMCs. The subset is: CD45RA-negative fraction. All receptors come from a man aged 18 to 35 in good health. Some clones in this sample may be carry-over from other donors' samples.

The chain couples TRBV7-3 to TRBJ1-5; the D gene is possibly TRBD1 (5 bases). The length of the CDR3 is 14 residues. Germline V CDR1 and CDR2: SGHTA, FQGTGA. V shed 5 bases and J shed 1 base, with 9 bases lying between them. This CDR3 reads CASSPPGSNQPQHF. The CDR3 coding sequence is TGTGCCAGCAGCCCCCCAGGGAGCAATCAGCCCCAGCATTTT.

This clone was observed once. The chain employs TRBV6-1 and TRBJ2-2; D may be TRBD1 (5 bases). Trimming took off 5 bases at V and 7 bases at J, with 11 bases between the two ends. The CDR3 spans 13 residues. Germline CDR1 is MNHNS and CDR2 is SASEGT. The DNA for the CDR3 is TGTGCCAGCAGTCCAGGGTTGGGCGGGGAGCTGTTTTTT. Amino acid sequence: CASSPGLGGELFF.

CDR3 DNA: TGCGCCAGCAGCCAACTTGGGGGCTATGGCTACACCTTC. Protein: CASSQLGGYGYTF. This chain joins TRBV4-1 and TRBJ1-2; weak D call: TRBD1 (5 bases). CDR3 length: 13 amino acids. The V and J ends lost 2 bases and 4 bases respectively, with 8 bases between them. Germline V gene lookup returns CDR1 MGHRA and CDR2 YSYEKL.

The chain joins TRBV9 to TRBJ1-2; no firm D call. Germline assignment: CDR1 SGDLS and CDR2 YYNGEE. The CDR3 extends over 15 amino acids. Trimming left V 0 bases short and J 6 bases short, with 15 bases between. CDR3 amino acids: CASSVGDGNHDGYTF. For the CDR3, the DNA is TGTGCCAGCAGCGTAGGCGATGGAAACCACGATGGCTACACCTTC.

This chain links TRBV29-1 with TRBJ2-7; D may be TRBD2 (6 bases). The germline V and J ends were trimmed by 4 bases and 7 bases, with 17 bases remaining between them. Germline V gene lookup returns CDR1 SQVTM and CDR2 ANQGSEA. CDR3 length: 13 amino acids. The CDR3 here is CSVGGGLGGEQYF. Written as DNA, the CDR3 is TGCAGCGTTGGGGGCGGGTTGGGAGGAGAGCAGTACTTC.

The chain uses TRBV7-3 and TRBJ2-1, with D tentatively TRBD2 (6 bases). V lost 5 bases to trimming and J lost 6 bases, with 17 bases between them. The CDR3 contains 15 residues. CDR1 is SGHTA, CDR2 FQGTGA, per germline. The DNA for the CDR3 is TGTGCCAGCAGCGCCCAACCGGGACTCCGCAATGAGCAGTTCTTC. It yields the protein CASSAQPGLRNEQFF.